The 32 T cell receptor beta chains below all came from one sample that was sequenced in a study of shared clonotypes between healthy human individuals. The method was immunoSEQ multiplex PCR; TCRdb's version includes in-frame clones alone and lacks a portion of them. This sample carries 950,000 to 1,100,000 clones, approximately 76% of them seen once, and the ten largest clones take about 1.4%. The sample consisted of memory CD4+ T cells sorted from blood. The subset was: CD45RA-negative fraction. The receptors here all came from a young man in good health.

The V call is TRBV7-2, the J call TRBJ1-4; D unresolved. Trimming pared 1 base from V and 8 bases from J, leaving 8 bases between. This CDR3 has 13 amino acids. Germline-derived CDR1 and CDR2 are SGHTA and FQGNSA. The CDR3 reads CASSLGEAEKLFF. CDR3 nucleotides: TGTGCCAGCAGCTTAGGAGAGGCGGAAAAACTGTTTTTT.

CDR3 DNA sequence: TGTGCCAGCAGCTACTCCGGGACAGGGGGCTACGAGCAGTACTTC. This codes for CASSYSGTGGYEQYF. The chain recombines TRBV5-6 with TRBJ2-7; 11 nucleotides match TRBD1. The ends lost 3 bases at V and 3 bases at J; junction bases unmatched: 5. Germline loops: CDR1 SGHDT, CDR2 YYEEEE. The CDR3 extends over 15 amino acids.

The chain has TRBV18 and TRBJ2-2; 8 bases are a match to TRBD1. The germline V gene encodes CDR1 KGHSH and CDR2 LQKENI. V trimming: 6 bases; J trimming: 5 bases; junction bases outside the gene matches: 8. This CDR3 spans 15 amino acids. In nucleotides, the CDR3 is TGTGCCAGCTCCCCCGACAGGGGAAGTACCGGGGAGCTGTTTTTT. Translated: CASSPDRGSTGELFF.

The V and J genes are TRBV30 and TRBJ1-5, with D maybe TRBD1 (5 bases). With 2 bases removed from V and 2 bases from J, the gap between germline ends came to 10 bases. The CDR3 sequence is 14 residues long. Germline V gene lookup returns CDR1 GTSNPN and CDR2 SVGIG (reference sequence). CDR3 loop: CAWSLGGRNQPQHF. The CDR3 nucleotides are TGTGCCTGGAGTTTGGGGGGTCGCAATCAGCCCCAGCATTTT. The full variable domain, with the rest looked up from reference TRBV30 and TRBJ1-5, is SQTIHQWPATLVQPVGSPLSLECTVEGTSNPNLYWYRQAAGRGLQLLFYSVGIGQISSEVPQNLSASRPQDRQFILSSKKLLLSDSGFYLCAWSLGGRNQPQHFGDGTRLSIL.

The chain uses TRBV21-1 and TRBJ1-1. TRBV21-1 constitutes a pseudogene. The CDR3 consists of 17 residues. The CDR3 bases are TGTGCCAGCAGCTCCCGGCCTTCGCGGGCCCTAAACACTGAAGCTTTCTTT. It codes for CASSSRPSRALNTEAFF.

The CDR3 DNA follows: TGTGCCAGCAGCTCCTCGGGGACCCAGTACTTC. The encoded protein is CASSSSGTQYF. The V and J genes are TRBV7-9 and TRBJ2-5; no firm D call. This CDR3 has 11 residues. Trimming pared 4 bases from V and 7 bases from J, leaving 7 bases between. Germline-derived CDR1 and CDR2 are SEHNR and FQNEAQ (reference sequence).

The count of this clone is one. The rearrangement links TRBV6-1 to TRBJ1-2; D ambiguous. The CDR3 runs to 12 residues. Trimming took off 9 bases at V and 2 bases at J, with 10 bases between the two ends. CDR1 is MNHNS and CDR2 is SASEGT in the germline V gene. CDR3: CASRVDNYGYTF. The CDR3 nucleotides read TGTGCCAGTAGGGTGGACAACTATGGCTACACCTTC.

The chain combines TRBV18 with TRBJ2-2; D might be TRBD1 (6 bases). The CDR3 length is 15 residues. V lost 3 bases to trimming and J lost 5 bases, with 13 bases between them. Germline V lookup: CDR1 KGHSH, CDR2 LQKENI. The CDR3 reads CASSPPGHKTGELFF. In nucleotides, the CDR3 is TGTGCCAGCTCACCCCCGGGACACAAAACCGGGGAGCTGTTTTTT.

The chain has TRBV29-1 and TRBJ1-2; D is perhaps TRBD1 (5 bases). Germline CDR1 and CDR2: SQVTM and ANQGSEA. The CDR3 covers 14 residues. V was trimmed by 0 bases and J by 4 bases, leaving 12 bases between them. The CDR3 loop reads CSVEDRGTGYGYTF. CDR3 sequence (DNA): TGCAGCGTTGAAGATCGGGGGACCGGCTATGGCTACACCTTC.

The V and J genes are TRBV19 and TRBJ2-1; 11 bases match TRBD2. The CDR3 is made up of 15 amino acids. Germline CDR1 LNHDA, CDR2 SQIVND (reference sequence). The V and J ends lost 5 bases and 9 bases, in that order; junction bases with no gene match: 9. The CDR3 is CASSAGLADFSEQFF. CDR3 nucleotide sequence: TGTGCCAGTAGTGCGGGACTAGCGGATTTCAGTGAGCAGTTCTTC. The entire variable domain, with the rest obtained from reference TRBV19 and TRBJ2-1, is as follows: DGGITQSPKYLFRKEGQNVTLSCEQNLNHDAMYWYRQDPGQGLRLIYYSQIVNDFQKGDIAEGYSVSREKKESFPLTVTSAQKNPTAFYLCASSAGLADFSEQFFGPGTRLTVL.

The rearrangement joins TRBV5-1 to TRBJ2-5, with 9 bases aligning to TRBD1. V gave up 3 bases and J gave up 2 bases; unmatched junction bases: 8. This CDR3 comprises 16 residues. In germline, CDR1 is SGHRS, CDR2 YFSETQ. The CDR3 DNA sequence: TGCGCCAGCAGCTCTCGCGGGACAGGGCCGCAAGAGACCCAGTACTTC. Protein: CASSSRGTGPQETQYF.

This rearrangement joins TRBV2 to TRBJ2-4; TRBD2 matches at 8 bases. With V trimmed by 5 bases and J by 9 bases, 3 bases remained unmatched. CDR1 is SNHLY, CDR2 FYNNEI, per germline. The CDR3 is 12 amino acids. The chain's CDR3 is CASSSAGGIQYF. CDR3 in DNA: TGTGCCAGCAGTAGTGCGGGAGGCATTCAGTACTTC.

V usage is TRBV11-2 and J usage is TRBJ2-7, with 9 bases matching TRBD1. The CDR3 loop spans 16 amino acids. In germline, CDR1 is SGHAT, CDR2 FQNNGV. Trimming took 5 bases from V and 2 from J; bases not matched to a gene: 10. CDR3 in amino acids: CASSPGTGWSAYEQYF. The DNA of the CDR3 is TGTGCCAGCAGCCCTGGGACAGGGTGGTCCGCCTACGAGCAGTACTTC.

The chain carries TRBV7-8 and TRBJ1-4; D not certain. CDR3 size: 13 residues. Germline-derived CDR1 and CDR2 are SGHVS and FQNEAQ. V lost 1 base, J lost 8 bases, and 8 bases lay in between. The CDR3 sequence is CASSLDWGEKLFF. The CDR3 DNA reads as TGTGCCAGCAGCTTAGATTGGGGAGAAAAACTGTTTTTT.

The chain carries TRBV6-1 and TRBJ2-7; 10 bases agree with TRBD2. Trimming cost V 6 bases and J 3 bases; bases outside gene matches: 8. This CDR3 has 15 residues. Germline V gene data show CDR1 as MNHNS and CDR2 as SASEGT. The CDR3 bases are TGTGCCAGCAGAGGGGGGTCTAGCGGGAGCTACGAGCAGTACTTC. Amino acids: CASRGGSSGSYEQYF.

This rearrangement joins TRBV28 to TRBJ2-3, with 9 bases fitting TRBD2. The germline V gene has CDR1 MDHEN and CDR2 SYDVKM. V dropped 4 bases and J dropped 4; count of bases not matched to a gene: 6. The CDR3 extends over 15 amino acids. The CDR3 reads CASSYAGGRADTQYF. The CDR3 DNA follows: TGTGCCAGCAGTTACGCGGGGGGGCGAGCAGATACGCAGTATTTT.

This chain connects TRBV5-1 to TRBJ1-4; D gene ambiguous. Trimming took off 4 bases at V and 1 base at J, with 8 bases between the two ends. The CDR3 totals 14 residues. The germline gives CDR1 SGHRS, CDR2 YFSETQ. DNA of the CDR3: TGCGCCAGCAGCCGGTCGGAAACTAATGAAAAACTGTTTTTT. Amino acids: CASSRSETNEKLFF.

This clone was detected once. The chain employs TRBV11-2 and TRBJ1-1, with 7 positions matching TRBD1. The V segment lost 5 bases and the J segment 1 base; nucleotides outside the gene matches: 10. The CDR3 is 16 amino acids. Germline lookup yields CDR1 SGHAT and CDR2 FQNNGV. CDR3 nucleotide sequence: TGTGCCAGCAGCCTTCAACAGGGGAGGGGGAACACTGAAGCTTTCTTT. Protein: CASSLQQGRGNTEAFF.

This chain joins TRBV7-2 and TRBJ2-2; D ambiguous. CDR1 SGHTA and CDR2 FQGNSA come from the germline V gene. The ends were cut back, 5 bases at V and 9 bases at J, with 13 bases in the middle. CDR3 size: 13 residues. CDR3 sequence: CASSPLVVRELFF. DNA for the CDR3: TGTGCCAGCAGCCCCTTGGTGGTGAGGGAGCTGTTTTTT.

J is TRBJ2-1 and V is TRBV11-2; D might be TRBD1 or TRBD2, each matching 5 bases. V was shortened by 5 bases and J by 7 bases, with 18 bases between the two germline ends. This CDR3 comprises 15 residues. CDR1 and CDR2 from the germline V gene are SGHAT and FQNNGV. In nucleotides, the CDR3 is TGTGCCAGCAGCGAACGTACCGGGACCTTGAATGAGCAGTTCTTC. It encodes CASSERTGTLNEQFF. Supplemented by reference TRBV11-2 and TRBJ2-1, the full variable domain reads EAGVAQSPRYKIIEKRQSVAFWCNPISGHATLYWYQQILGQGPKLLIQFQNNGVVDDSQLPKDRFSAERLKGVDSTLKIQPAKLEDSAVYLCASSERTGTLNEQFFGPGTRLTVL.

The gene calls are TRBV25-1 and TRBJ2-5; D may be TRBD2 (6 bases). CDR1 and CDR2 from the germline V gene are MGHDK and SYGVNS. Between the trimmed V and J ends, which lost 3 bases and 2 bases, there was a span of 13 bases. CDR3 length: 15 residues. The DNA of the CDR3 is TGTGCCAGCAGTGATCCCAAGCGGGCACAAGAGACCCAGTACTTC. Protein: CASSDPKRAQETQYF.

The chain carries TRBV6-1 and TRBJ2-3; no reliable D call. The germline V gene encodes CDR1 MNHNS and CDR2 SASEGT. V was trimmed by 4 bases and J by 6 bases, leaving 11 bases between them. This CDR3 comprises 13 residues. CDR3 protein: CASSGSILDTQYF. CDR3 coding DNA: TGTGCCAGCAGTGGTAGTATACTGGATACGCAGTATTTT.

The V call is TRBV9, the J call TRBJ2-2; 7 nucleotides align to TRBD2. The CDR3 is 15 amino acids. Germline V gene lookup returns CDR1 SGDLS and CDR2 YYNGEE. V trimming: 5 bases; J trimming: 5 bases; junction bases outside the gene matches: 9. As DNA, the CDR3 is TGTGCCAGCAGGCGGGACGGCGGGGGTACCGGGGAGCTGTTTTTT. Its translation is CASRRDGGGTGELFF. Using reference TRBV9 and TRBJ2-2 for the parts outside the CDR3, the full variable domain is DSGVTQTPKHLITATGQRVTLRCSPRSGDLSVYWYQQSLDQGLQFLIQYYNGEERAKGNILERFSAQQFPDLHSELNLSSLELGDSALYFCASRRDGGGTGELFFGEGSRLTVL.

This clone showed up many times. The same CDR3 also results from other DNA sequences found in this sample. This chain uses TRBV7-9 with TRBJ2-5; tentative D call: TRBD2 (6 bases). V gave up 5 bases and J gave up 5 bases, with 12 bases separating them. CDR1 is SEHNR, CDR2 FQNEAQ, per germline (reference sequence). CDR3 length: 13 amino acids. The CDR3 here is CASSLSGSETQYF. The CDR3 bases are TGTGCCAGCAGCCTAAGCGGGTCCGAGACCCAGTACTTC.

The chain combines TRBV5-1 with TRBJ2-5; possibly TRBD2 for D (5 bases). CDR1 and CDR2 from the germline V gene are SGHRS and YFSETQ. The CDR3 sequence is 13 residues long. Trimming cost V 4 bases and J 0 bases, with 7 bases left between them. The CDR3 protein is CASSRGYQETQYF. CDR3 bases: TGCGCCAGCAGCCGAGGGTACCAAGAGACCCAGTACTTC.

This clone was picked up a small number of times. The rearrangement joins TRBV19 to TRBJ1-4, with D perhaps matching TRBD1 (5 bases). The V end lost 5 bases, the J end lost 5 bases, and 30 bases lay between the germline ends. CDR1 and CDR2 (germline): LNHDA, SQIVND (reference sequence). The CDR3 has 20 amino acids. CDR3 in amino acids: CASSQPRGTSLFGLNEKLFF. CDR3 DNA sequence: TGTGCCAGTAGTCAACCGAGGGGCACGAGCCTTTTCGGATTGAATGAAAAACTGTTTTTT. Full variable domain (outside the CDR3, taken from reference TRBV19 and TRBJ1-4): DGGITQSPKYLFRKEGQNVTLSCEQNLNHDAMYWYRQDPGQGLRLIYYSQIVNDFQKGDIAEGYSVSREKKESFPLTVTSAQKNPTAFYLCASSQPRGTSLFGLNEKLFFGSGTQLSVL.

The genes are TRBV5-4 and TRBJ2-3, with a possible D match to TRBD1 (6 bases). Trimming pared 1 base from V and 6 bases from J, leaving 18 bases between. Germline assignment: CDR1 SGHNT and CDR2 YYREEE (reference sequence). The CDR3 is 16 amino acids. In nucleotides, the CDR3 is TGTGCCAGCAGCTTGATAGGCAGGGGTGTATCTGATACGCAGTATTTT. Its translation: CASSLIGRGVSDTQYF.

The chain is built from TRBV27 and TRBJ2-2, with D tentatively TRBD2 (6 bases). There are 13 residues in the CDR3. CDR1 is MNHEY, CDR2 SMNVEV, per germline (reference sequence). V lost 10 bases, J lost 4 bases, and 13 bases lay in between. The CDR3 nucleotides are TGTGCCACCCGGCGGGACGTCACCGGGGAGCTGTTTTTT. Protein product: CATRRDVTGELFF.

The V and J genes are TRBV5-1 and TRBJ2-6, with a weak D call TRBD1 (5 bases). The V end was cut by 7 bases, the J end by 2 bases, with 13 bases between. The CDR3 covers 15 residues. CDR1 is SGHRS and CDR2 is YFSETQ in the germline V gene. CDR3 sequence: CASSEGAAGANVLTF. Written as DNA, the CDR3 is TGCGCCAGCTCCGAAGGGGCGGCTGGGGCCAACGTCCTGACTTTC. The full variable domain, its missing parts supplied by reference TRBV5-1 and TRBJ2-6, is KAGVTQTPRYLIKTRGQQVTLSCSPISGHRSVSWYQQTPGQGLQFLFEYFSETQRNKGNFPGRFSGRQFSNSRSEMNVSTLELGDSALYLCASSEGAAGANVLTFGAGSRLTVL.

The chain employs TRBV5-1 and TRBJ2-7; 8 nucleotides align to TRBD1. From germline, CDR1 is SGHRS and CDR2 YFSETQ. The trim removed 0 bases at V and 2 bases at J, leaving 4 bases unmatched. The CDR3 is 15 residues long. CDR3 amino acids: CASSLDRGTPYEQYF. The CDR3 DNA is TGCGCCAGCAGCTTGGACAGGGGGACCCCCTACGAGCAGTACTTC.

The chain uses TRBV7-9 and TRBJ2-3; D uncertain. This CDR3 comprises 11 residues. CDR1 is SEHNR and CDR2 is FQNEAQ in the germline V gene (reference sequence). Trimming removed 6 bases at V and 7 bases at J, with 8 bases between. The CDR3 sequence: CASRGKYTQYF. The CDR3 DNA follows: TGTGCCAGCAGGGGGAAATATACGCAGTATTTT.

The chain uses TRBV9 and TRBJ1-3; 9 nucleotides line up with TRBD1. This CDR3 comprises 17 residues. Germline values: CDR1 SGDLS, CDR2 YYNGEE. Losses at the gene ends were 4 bases for V and 0 bases for J; bases not matched to a gene: 8. The CDR3 nucleotides read TGTGCCAGCAGCCCCTCCGGGACAGGGAGCTCTGGAAACACCATATATTTT. Amino acids: CASSPSGTGSSGNTIYF.